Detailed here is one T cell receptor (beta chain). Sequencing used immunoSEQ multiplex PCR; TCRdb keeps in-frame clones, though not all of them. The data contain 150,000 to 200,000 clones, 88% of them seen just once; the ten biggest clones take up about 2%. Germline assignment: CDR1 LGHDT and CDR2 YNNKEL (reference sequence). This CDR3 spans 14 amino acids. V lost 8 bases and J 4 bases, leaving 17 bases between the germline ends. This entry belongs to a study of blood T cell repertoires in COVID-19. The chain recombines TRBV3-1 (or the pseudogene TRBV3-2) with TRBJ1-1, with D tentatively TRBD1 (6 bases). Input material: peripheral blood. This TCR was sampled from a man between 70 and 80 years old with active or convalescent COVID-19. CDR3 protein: CASAGGGEGTEAFF. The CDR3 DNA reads TGTGCCAGCGCCGGGGGGGGCGAGGGCACTGAAGCTTTCTTT.